This T cell receptor beta chain is from a study of blood T cell repertoires in COVID-19. On the study more broadly: Nucleic acid was either cDNA or gDNA, and it came from T cells, B-cell-depleted T cells, or PBMCs.

CDR3 length equals 15 residues. From germline, CDR1 is SGHTA and CDR2 FQGNSA. V was clipped by 6 bases and J by 7 bases; unmatched bases: 7. Original handling: Counts of nucleated cells, estimated from reference gene primer amplification, were obtained. Method: immunoSEQ multiplex PCR; TCRdb's copy keeps in-frame clones and lacks some. V and J calls and clone size come straight from that table; D and trimming were deduced from the DNA. The data contain 200,000 to 250,000 clones, roughly 84% of them singletons. This receptor was obtained from a man aged 45-65 years who had recovered from COVID-19. J is TRBJ2-5 and V is TRBV7-2; the match to TRBD2 covers 14 bases. Sequenced input: peripheral blood. The CDR3 protein is CASSTGLAGVGTQYF. In nucleotides, the CDR3 is TGTGCCAGCAGTACGGGACTAGCGGGAGTGGGGACCCAGTACTTC.